This T cell receptor beta chain was found in a study of blood T cell repertoires in COVID-19. Study in general: COVID-19 samples, acute and convalescent, were from the United States, Italy and Spain. Nucleic acid was either cDNA or gDNA, and it came from T cells, B-cell-depleted T cells, or PBMCs.

In the original processing: Reference gene primer amplification gave nucleated cell count estimates. Assay used: immunoSEQ multiplex PCR; TCRdb lists only in-frame clones, some missing. That table supplies the V and J calls and clone size; D and trimming were determined from the DNA. Of some 300,000 clones listed, 70% to 90% are singletons. With 4 bases clipped from V and 1 base from J, the junction kept 7 bases outside the gene matches. Looked up from germline, CDR1 is SGHRS and CDR2 is YFSETQ. CDR3 size: 15 residues. The source material was peripheral blood. The origin of this receptor is a man aged 65-85 years with acute or convalescent COVID-19. This chain links TRBV5-1 with TRBJ1-2, with 7 bases matching TRBD1. In DNA, the CDR3 is TGCGCCAGCAGCCAAGGGACAGCCCTTAACTATGGCTACACCTTC. Encoded protein: CASSQGTALNYGYTF. Full variable domain (outside the CDR3, taken from reference TRBV5-1 and TRBJ1-2): KAGVTQTPRYLIKTRGQQVTLSCSPISGHRSVSWYQQTPGQGLQFLFEYFSETQRNKGNFPGRFSGRQFSNSRSEMNVSTLELGDSALYLCASSQGTALNYGYTFGSGTRLTVV.